This paragraph reports one T cell receptor beta chain. This record comes from a study of cytotoxic CD8 clonotypes in ibrutinib-treated CLL. TCRdb keeps only in-frame clones here, not all; method: immunoSEQ multiplex PCR. This sample has about 160,000 clones; more than 75% occur once, and the top ten carry about 2.1%. The clonotype originates from a human donor with chronic lymphocytic leukemia. The input for sequencing was PBMCs, taken after 12 months of ibrutinib treatment.

The CDR3 protein is CSVSRGLSGTYEQYF. DNA of the CDR3: TGCAGCGTATCCCGGGGGCTCTCGGGCACCTACGAGCAGTACTTC. The J gene is TRBJ2-7, the V gene TRBV29-1; D assignment may be TRBD1 or TRBD2 (6 bases each). CDR3 length: 15 amino acids. Per the germline V gene, CDR1 is SQVTM and CDR2 is ANQGSEA. Trimming removed 6 bases from V and 2 bases from J, with 20 bases in between.